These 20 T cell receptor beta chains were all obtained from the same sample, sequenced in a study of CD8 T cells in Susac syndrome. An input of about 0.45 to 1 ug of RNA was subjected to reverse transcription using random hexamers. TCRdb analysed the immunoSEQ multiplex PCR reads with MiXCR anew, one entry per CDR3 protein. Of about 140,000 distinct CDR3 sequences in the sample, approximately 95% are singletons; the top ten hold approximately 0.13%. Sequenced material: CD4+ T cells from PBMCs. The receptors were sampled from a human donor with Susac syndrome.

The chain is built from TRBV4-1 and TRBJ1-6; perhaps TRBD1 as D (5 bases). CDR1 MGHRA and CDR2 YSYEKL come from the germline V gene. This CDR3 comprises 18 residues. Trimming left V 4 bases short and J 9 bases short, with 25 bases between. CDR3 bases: TGCGCCAGCAGCCTTTTTGTCCCTGAACAGGTGGTCTCTTCACCCCTCCACTTT. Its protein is CASSLFVPEQVVSSPLHF.

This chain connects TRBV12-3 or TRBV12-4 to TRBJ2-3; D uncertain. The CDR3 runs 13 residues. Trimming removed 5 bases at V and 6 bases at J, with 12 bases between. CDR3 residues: CASSPSIQDTQYF. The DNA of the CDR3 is TGTGCCAGCAGTCCCAGTATCCAGGATACGCAGTATTTT.

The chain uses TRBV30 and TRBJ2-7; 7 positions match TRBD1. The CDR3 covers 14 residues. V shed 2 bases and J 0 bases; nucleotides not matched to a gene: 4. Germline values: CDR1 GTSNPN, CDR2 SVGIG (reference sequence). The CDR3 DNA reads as TGTGCCTGGAGTCGGGACAGCTTCTCCTACGAGCAGTACTTC. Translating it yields CAWSRDSFSYEQYF. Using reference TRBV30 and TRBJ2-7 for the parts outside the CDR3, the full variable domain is SQTIHQWPATLVQPVGSPLSLECTVEGTSNPNLYWYRQAAGRGLQLLFYSVGIGQISSEVPQNLSASRPQDRQFILSSKKLLLSDSGFYLCAWSRDSFSYEQYFGPGTRLTVT.

CDR3 DNA: TGTGCCAGCAGCCAAACACAGGGGGCGAGTGAGCAGTACTTC. Its protein is CASSQTQGASEQYF. This sequence joins TRBV4-2 and TRBJ2-7; 9 bases map to TRBD1. Trimming at V came to 2 bases and at J to 7 bases, leaving 6 bases not matched to a gene. CDR3 length: 14 amino acids. Germline loops: CDR1 LGHNA, CDR2 YNFKEQ.

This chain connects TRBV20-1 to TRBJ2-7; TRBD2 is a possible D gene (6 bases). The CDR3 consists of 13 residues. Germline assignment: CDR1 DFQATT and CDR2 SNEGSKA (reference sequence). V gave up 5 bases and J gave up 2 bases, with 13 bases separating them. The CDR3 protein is CSAEVGGAYEQYF. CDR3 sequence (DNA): TGCAGTGCTGAGGTGGGCGGGGCCTACGAGCAGTACTTC.

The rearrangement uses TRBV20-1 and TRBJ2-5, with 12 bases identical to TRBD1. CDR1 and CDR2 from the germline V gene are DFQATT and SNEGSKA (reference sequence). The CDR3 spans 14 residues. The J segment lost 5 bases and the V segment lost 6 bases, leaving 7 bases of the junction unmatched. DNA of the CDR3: TGCAGTGCCATGGGACAGGGGGCGCGGGAGACCCAGTACTTC. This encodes CSAMGQGARETQYF.

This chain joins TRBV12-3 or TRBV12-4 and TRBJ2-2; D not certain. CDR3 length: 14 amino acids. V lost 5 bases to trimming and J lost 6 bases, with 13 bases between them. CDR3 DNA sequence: TGTGCCAGCAGTCCTGCTAGGTTCGCCGGGGAGCTGTTTTTT. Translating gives CASSPARFAGELFF.

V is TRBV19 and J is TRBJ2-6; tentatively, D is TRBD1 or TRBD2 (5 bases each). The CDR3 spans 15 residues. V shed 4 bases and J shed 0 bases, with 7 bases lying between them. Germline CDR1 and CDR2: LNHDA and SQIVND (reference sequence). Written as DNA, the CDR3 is TGTGCCAGTAGTAGGGGGTACTCTGGGGCCAACGTCCTGACTTTC. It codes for CASSRGYSGANVLTF.

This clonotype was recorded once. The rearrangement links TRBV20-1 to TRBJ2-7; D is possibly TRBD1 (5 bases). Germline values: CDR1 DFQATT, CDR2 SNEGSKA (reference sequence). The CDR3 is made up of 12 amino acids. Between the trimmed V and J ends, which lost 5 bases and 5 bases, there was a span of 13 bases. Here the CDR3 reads CSALPDSHEQYF. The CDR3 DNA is TGCAGTGCTTTACCTGACAGTCACGAGCAGTACTTC.

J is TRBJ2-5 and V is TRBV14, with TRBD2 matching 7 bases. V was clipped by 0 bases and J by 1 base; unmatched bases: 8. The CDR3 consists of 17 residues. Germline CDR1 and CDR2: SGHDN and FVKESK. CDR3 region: CASSQDRRASGQETQYF. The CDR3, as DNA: TGTGCCAGCAGCCAAGACCGACGCGCTAGCGGCCAAGAGACCCAGTACTTC.

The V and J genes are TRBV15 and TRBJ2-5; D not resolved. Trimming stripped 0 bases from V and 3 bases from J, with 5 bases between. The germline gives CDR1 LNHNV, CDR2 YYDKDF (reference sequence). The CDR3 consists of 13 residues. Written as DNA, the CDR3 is TGTGCCACCAGCAGAGATCTGGAAGAGACCCAGTACTTC. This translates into CATSRDLEETQYF.

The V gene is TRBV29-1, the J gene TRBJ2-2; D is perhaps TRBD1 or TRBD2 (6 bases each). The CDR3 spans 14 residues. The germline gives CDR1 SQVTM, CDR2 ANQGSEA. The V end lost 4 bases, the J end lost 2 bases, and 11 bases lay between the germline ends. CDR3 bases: TGCAGCGTTGTTGGGGGGCCCAACACCGGGGAGCTGTTTTTT. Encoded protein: CSVVGGPNTGELFF.

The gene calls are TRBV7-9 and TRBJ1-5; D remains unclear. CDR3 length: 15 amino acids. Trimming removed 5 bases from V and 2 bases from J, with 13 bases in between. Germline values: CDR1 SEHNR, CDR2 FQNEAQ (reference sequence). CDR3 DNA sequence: TGTGCCAGCAGCGAGGGCAGTGTGCGCAATCAGCCCCAGCATTTT. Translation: CASSEGSVRNQPQHF.

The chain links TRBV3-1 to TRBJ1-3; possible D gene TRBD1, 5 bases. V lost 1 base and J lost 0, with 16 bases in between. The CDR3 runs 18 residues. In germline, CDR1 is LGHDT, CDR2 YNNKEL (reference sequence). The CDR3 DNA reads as TGTGCCAGCAGCCAAGTCCGGGACCCTTCCAACTCTGGAAACACCATATATTTT. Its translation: CASSQVRDPSNSGNTIYF. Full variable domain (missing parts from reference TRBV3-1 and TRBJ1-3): DTAVSQTPKYLVTQMGNDKSIKCEQNLGHDTMYWYKQDSKKFLKIMFSYNNKELIINETVPNRFSPKSPDKAHLNLHINSLELGDSAVYFCASSQVRDPSNSGNTIYFGEGSWLTVV.

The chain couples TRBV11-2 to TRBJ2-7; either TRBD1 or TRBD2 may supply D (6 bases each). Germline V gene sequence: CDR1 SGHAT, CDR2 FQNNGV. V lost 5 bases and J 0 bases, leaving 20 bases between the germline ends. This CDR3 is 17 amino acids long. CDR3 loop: CASSPIRGPKSSYEQYF. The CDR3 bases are TGTGCCAGCAGCCCCATACGGGGGCCCAAAAGCTCCTACGAGCAGTACTTC.

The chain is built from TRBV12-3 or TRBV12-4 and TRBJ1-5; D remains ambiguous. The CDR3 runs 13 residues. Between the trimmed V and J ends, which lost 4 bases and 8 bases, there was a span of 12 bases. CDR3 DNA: TGTGCCAGCAGTTCTTTGTCCCGAGAGCCCCAGCATTTT. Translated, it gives CASSSLSREPQHF.

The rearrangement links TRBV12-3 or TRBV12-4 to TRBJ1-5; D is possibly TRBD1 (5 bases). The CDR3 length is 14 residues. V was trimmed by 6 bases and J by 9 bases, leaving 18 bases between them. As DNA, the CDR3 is TGTGCCAGCAGACCCGACGCGGGGCGCGGGCCCCAGCATTTT. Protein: CASRPDAGRGPQHF.

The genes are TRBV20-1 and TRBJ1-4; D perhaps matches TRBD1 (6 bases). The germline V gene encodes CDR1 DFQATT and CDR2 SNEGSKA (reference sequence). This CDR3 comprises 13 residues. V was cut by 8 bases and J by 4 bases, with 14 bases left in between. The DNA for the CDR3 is TGCAGTTTCCAGGACAGTGGTAATGAAAAACTGTTTTTT. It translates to CSFQDSGNEKLFF.

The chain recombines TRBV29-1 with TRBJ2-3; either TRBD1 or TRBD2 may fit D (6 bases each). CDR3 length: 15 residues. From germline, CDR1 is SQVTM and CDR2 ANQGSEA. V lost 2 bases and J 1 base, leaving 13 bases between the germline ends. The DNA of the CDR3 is TGCAGCGTTGAAAAGGGGGGCAGGGGCACAGATACGCAGTATTTT. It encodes CSVEKGGRGTDTQYF.

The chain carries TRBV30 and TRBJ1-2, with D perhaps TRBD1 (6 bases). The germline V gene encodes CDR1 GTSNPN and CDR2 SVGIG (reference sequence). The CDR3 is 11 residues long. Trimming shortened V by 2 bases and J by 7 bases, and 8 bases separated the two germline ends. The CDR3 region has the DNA TGTGCCTGGAGTAGGGGGATTGGCTACACCTTC. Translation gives CAWSRGIGYTF.